This TCR beta chain appears in the sequencing data of a study of T-cell reconstitution after alpha-beta-depleted transplantation in children. The CDR3 covers 16 residues. Germline V gene data show CDR1 as DFQATT and CDR2 as SNEGSKA (reference sequence). Trimming at V came to 2 bases and at J to 4 bases, leaving 11 bases not matched to a gene. TCRbeta library construction was performed incorporating unique molecular identifiers. TCRdb reprocessed the PCR reads via MiXCR and lists one record per CDR3 protein. The sample contains more than 150,000 distinct CDR3 sequences, roughly 15% of which appear only once. This clonotype showed up many times.

The sample consisted of PBMCs from the stem cell graft donor, taken from the stem cell graft. This chain uses TRBV20-1 with TRBJ2-1; TRBD2 matches 7 bases. This receptor was obtained from a human donor who donated a stem cell graft to a child with acute lymphoblastic leukemia. The CDR3 nucleotides read TGCAGTGCTAGAATCCGGCTAGCGGCTAGATACAATGAGCAGTTCTTC. The encoded protein is CSARIRLAARYNEQFF.